These 29 T cell receptor beta chains were all obtained from the same sample, sequenced in a study of blood T cell repertoires in COVID-19. The protocol was immunoSEQ multiplex PCR, while the TCRdb copy is restricted to in-frame clones and leaves out a portion. Found here are around 100,000 clones, 84% of them singletons; the top ten hold around 12%. Sequencing used peripheral blood. These receptors originate from a human donor in a cohort sampled during active COVID-19.

This chain connects TRBV29-1 to TRBJ2-3; no definite D call. The germline CDR1 and CDR2 sequences are SQVTM and ANQGSEA. Trimming took 7 bases from V and 2 from J, leaving 7 bases between them. This CDR3 has 11 amino acids. The CDR3 loop reads CSGAVTDTQYF. CDR3 DNA: TGCAGCGGGGCAGTCACAGATACGCAGTATTTT.

This chain connects TRBV7-6 to TRBJ2-2; D gene ambiguous. The CDR3 loop spans 11 amino acids. CDR1 is SGHVS, CDR2 FNYEAQ, per germline. Trimming cost V 5 bases and J 6 bases, with 4 bases left between them. CDR3 nucleotides: TGTGCCAGCAGCCCAGCCGGGGAGCTGTTTTTT. It encodes CASSPAGELFF.

The chain uses TRBV7-6 and TRBJ2-2, with 12 bases aligning to TRBD2. Germline CDR1 and CDR2: SGHVS and FNYEAQ. V dropped 2 bases and J dropped 6; count of bases not matched to a gene: 7. The CDR3 has 17 amino acids. The CDR3 spells CASSLKPGLAGAGELFF. For the CDR3, the DNA is TGTGCCAGCAGCTTAAAGCCGGGACTAGCGGGCGCCGGGGAGCTGTTTTTT.

This clone showed up just once. The V gene is TRBV9, the J gene TRBJ2-4; TRBD2 matches at 12 bases. Germline CDR1 and CDR2: SGDLS and YYNGEE. The J segment lost 0 bases and the V segment lost 0 bases, leaving 1 base of the junction unmatched. The CDR3 covers 17 residues. The CDR3 spells CASSVGLAGVAKNIQYF. The DNA of the CDR3 is TGTGCCAGCAGCGTAGGACTAGCGGGGGTAGCCAAAAACATTCAGTACTTC.

The V call is TRBV11-2, the J call TRBJ2-7, with 8 positions matching TRBD1. V gave up 9 bases and J gave up 2 bases; unmatched junction bases: 3. The CDR3 sequence is 12 residues long. Germline V gene sequence: CDR1 SGHAT, CDR2 FQNNGV. CDR3 DNA sequence: TGTGCCAGTAGACAGGGGCCCTACGAGCAGTACTTC. Translating it yields CASRQGPYEQYF.

The genes are TRBV6-2 or TRBV6-3 and TRBJ1-2, with 8 bases lining up with TRBD1. The germline gives CDR1 MNHEY, CDR2 SVGEGT. The V segment lost 5 bases and the J segment 4 bases; nucleotides outside the gene matches: 9. The CDR3 totals 15 residues. The CDR3 region is CASSNTPGGGYGYTF. The CDR3 DNA reads TGTGCCAGCAGTAATACTCCAGGGGGCGGCTATGGCTACACCTTC.

This clone was observed a few times. In DNA, the CDR3 is TGCGCCAGCAGCTTGTATCGGGGGGCGATTGAGCAGTTCTTC. It yields the protein CASSLYRGAIEQFF. V is TRBV5-1 and J is TRBJ2-1; TRBD2 is a possible D gene (7 bases). The CDR3 consists of 14 residues. Germline V lookup: CDR1 SGHRS, CDR2 YFSETQ. Trimming pared 1 base from V and 9 bases from J, leaving 14 bases between.

This chain connects TRBV7-2 to TRBJ2-5, with TRBD2 matching 16 bases. Trimming removed 5 bases from V and 7 bases from J; junction bases left unmatched: 13. There are 18 residues in the CDR3. Germline CDR1 is SGHTA and CDR2 is FQGNSA. CDR3 loop: CASSPGLGTSGGAATQYF. The CDR3 nucleotides read TGTGCCAGCAGCCCAGGGCTGGGGACTAGCGGGGGGGCCGCGACCCAGTACTTC. Drawing the rest from reference TRBV7-2 and TRBJ2-5, the complete variable domain is GAGVSQSPSNKVTEKGKDVELRCDPISGHTALYWYRQSLGQGLEFLIYFQGNSAPDKSGLPSDRFSAERTGGSVSTLTIQRTQQEDSAVYLCASSPGLGTSGGAATQYFGPGTRLLVL.

DNA for the CDR3: TGCGCCAGCAGCTTCCAGTCAGATACGCAGTATTTT. Amino acids: CASSFQSDTQYF. This chain connects TRBV5-1 to TRBJ2-3; D is unclear. This CDR3 comprises 12 residues. Trimming shortened V by 2 bases and J by 4 bases, and 5 bases separated the two germline ends. Germline-derived CDR1 and CDR2 are SGHRS and YFSETQ.

The CDR3 bases are TGTGCCAGCAGCAACGACAGGGGCGGCTATGGCTACACCTTC. Protein: CASSNDRGGYGYTF. The V call is TRBV3-1 (or the pseudogene TRBV3-2), the J call TRBJ1-2, with 8 bases that match TRBD1. Germline CDR1 LGHDT, CDR2 YNNKEL (reference sequence). CDR3 length: 14 residues. V was clipped by 5 bases and J by 4 bases; unmatched bases: 6.

This clone was observed once. V usage is TRBV6-5 and J usage is TRBJ1-2; tentative D call: TRBD1 (5 bases). Trimming removed 8 bases from V and 7 bases from J, with 20 bases in between. The CDR3 covers 14 residues. CDR1 and CDR2 from the germline V gene are MNHEY and SVGAGI. The CDR3 DNA reads TGTGCCAGCCACGATTCAGGGCCCGGGGGTGGCTACACCTTC. Protein: CASHDSGPGGGYTF.

The rearrangement uses TRBV6-5 and TRBJ1-1; weak D call: TRBD1 (6 bases). Trimming removed 6 bases from V and 4 bases from J, with 18 bases in between. This CDR3 region has 15 residues. The germline V gene encodes CDR1 MNHEY and CDR2 SVGAGI. CDR3 nucleotides: TGTGCCAGCAGACCTGGACAGAAGAGGGGCACTGAAGCTTTCTTT. Amino acids: CASRPGQKRGTEAFF.

The chain recombines TRBV11-2 with TRBJ2-5, with D tentatively TRBD2 (5 bases). The CDR3 runs to 13 residues. Looked up from germline, CDR1 is SGHAT and CDR2 is FQNNGV. With 5 bases removed from V and 5 bases from J, the gap between germline ends came to 12 bases. CDR3 coding DNA: TGTGCCAGCAGCCACGGGAATTTGGAGACCCAGTACTTC. Its protein product is CASSHGNLETQYF.

The rearrangement joins TRBV5-1 to TRBJ2-7; 7 nucleotides line up with TRBD1. V shed 3 bases and J 5 bases; nucleotides not matched to a gene: 8. Germline loops: CDR1 SGHRS, CDR2 YFSETQ. The CDR3 spans 14 residues. The CDR3 DNA reads as TGCGCCAGCAGCTCCACCGACAGGGTGCACGAGCAGTACTTC. Its translation: CASSSTDRVHEQYF.

The chain couples TRBV7-9 to TRBJ1-4, with TRBD1 matching 9 bases. The CDR3 has 17 amino acids. Germline V gene data show CDR1 as SEHNR and CDR2 as FQNEAQ (reference sequence). Germline trimming cut 5 bases from V and 8 bases from J; bases unmatched to any gene: 15. The CDR3 DNA sequence: TGTGCCAGCAGCGCCATAACCCCGGGACAGGGTCGAGAAAAACTGTTTTTT. Residues: CASSAITPGQGREKLFF.

The V gene is TRBV2, the J gene TRBJ2-3; a possible D gene is TRBD1 (6 bases). From germline, CDR1 is SNHLY and CDR2 FYNNEI. The CDR3 spans 13 residues. V was cut by 7 bases and J by 3 bases, with 11 bases left in between. The CDR3 DNA reads as TGTGCCAGCAAGGGTAGGGGGACAGATACGCAGTATTTT. Its protein product is CASKGRGTDTQYF.

CDR3 amino acids: CASSSGVRGTDTQYF. The CDR3 nucleotides are TGTGCCAGCAGCTCGGGAGTCAGGGGCACAGATACGCAGTATTTT. V and J are TRBV7-2 and TRBJ2-3; possible D gene TRBD2, 6 bases. Looked up from germline, CDR1 is SGHTA and CDR2 is FQGNSA. Trimming cost V 4 bases and J 1 base, with 12 bases left between them. This CDR3 spans 15 amino acids.

In its sample, this clone was seen a few times. The V and J genes are TRBV29-1 and TRBJ1-1, with a tentative D call TRBD1 (6 bases). The ends were cut back, 3 bases at V and 1 base at J, with 9 bases in the middle. Per germline, CDR1 SQVTM and CDR2 ANQGSEA. The CDR3 runs to 13 residues. The CDR3 DNA reads TGCAGCGTTGAGGACAGCCCGAACACTGAAGCTTTCTTT. It is translated as CSVEDSPNTEAFF.

The V and J genes are TRBV29-1 and TRBJ1-1; D is uncertain. The V gene lost 5 bases and the J gene lost 5 bases, with 12 bases spanning the gap. The CDR3 is made up of 12 amino acids. Germline V lookup: CDR1 SQVTM, CDR2 ANQGSEA. The CDR3 coding sequence is TGCAGCGTTTCGGTCCGGAGTACTGAAGCTTTCTTT. Translating it yields CSVSVRSTEAFF.

The V call is TRBV5-1, the J call TRBJ2-5; 9 bases fit TRBD1. The CDR3 is 18 residues long. Trimming took 1 base from V and 1 from J; bases not matched to a gene: 11. Germline V lookup: CDR1 SGHRS, CDR2 YFSETQ. CDR3 sequence: CASSLLGQGIGTQETQYF. For the CDR3, the DNA is TGCGCCAGCAGCTTGTTAGGACAGGGGATCGGGACCCAAGAGACCCAGTACTTC.

The chain has TRBV20-1 and TRBJ1-2, with 10 bases aligning to TRBD1. CDR1 is DFQATT and CDR2 is SNEGSKA in the germline V gene (reference sequence). The CDR3 has 14 residues. After removal of 3 bases from V and 2 bases from J, the junction contained 3 bases not matched to a gene. CDR3 region: CSASRDRGNYGYTF. CDR3 DNA: TGCAGTGCTAGTAGGGACAGGGGAAACTATGGCTACACCTTC.

The chain has TRBV5-4 and TRBJ1-6; TRBD1 agrees at 10 bases. Trimming took 4 bases from V and 10 from J; bases not matched to a gene: 8. The CDR3 is 15 amino acids. Germline V gene data show CDR1 as SGHNT and CDR2 as YYREEE (reference sequence). The DNA of the CDR3 is TGTGCCAGCAGCCCTCGACAGGGGGCAGGGTCACCCCTCCACTTT. Its protein is CASSPRQGAGSPLHF. Supplemented by reference TRBV5-4 and TRBJ1-6, the full variable domain reads ETGVTQSPTHLIKTRGQQVTLRCSSQSGHNTVSWYQQALGQGPQFIFQYYREEENGRGNFPPRFSGLQFPNYSSELNVNALELDDSALYLCASSPRQGAGSPLHFGNGTRLTVT.

This chain links TRBV6-6 with TRBJ1-5, with a tentative D call TRBD1 (5 bases). Germline CDR1 and CDR2: MNHNY and SVGAGI (reference sequence). There are 14 residues in the CDR3. V lost 9 bases, J lost 4 bases, and 16 bases lay in between. CDR3 DNA: TGTGCCAGTAGTATCAGACAGACAAATCAGCCCCAGCATTTT. This codes for CASSIRQTNQPQHF.

The CDR3 coding sequence is TGTGCCAGCAGCTCCGCCGCCTCTCCGGGGGTAGTCGTGAATGGCTACACCTTC. Translating it yields CASSSAASPGVVVNGYTF. The chain carries TRBV5-5 and TRBJ1-2; D is perhaps TRBD1 (5 bases). CDR1 and CDR2 (germline): SGHKS, YYEKEE (reference sequence). The CDR3 contains 18 residues. V dropped 3 bases and J dropped 6 bases, with 27 bases sitting between them.

The V and J genes are TRBV11-2 and TRBJ2-5, with 9 bases aligning to TRBD2. Trimming removed 2 bases from V and 7 bases from J; junction bases left unmatched: 8. Per germline, CDR1 SGHAT and CDR2 FQNNGV. CDR3 length: 15 residues. CDR3 region: CASSLWASGERTQYF. The CDR3 nucleotides read TGTGCCAGCAGCTTATGGGCTAGCGGGGAGAGGACCCAGTACTTC. The variable domain in full, with the rest retrieved from reference TRBV11-2 and TRBJ2-5, is EAGVAQSPRYKIIEKRQSVAFWCNPISGHATLYWYQQILGQGPKLLIQFQNNGVVDDSQLPKDRFSAERLKGVDSTLKIQPAKLEDSAVYLCASSLWASGERTQYFGPGTRLLVL.

The chain links TRBV27 to TRBJ1-5, with 9 bases identical to TRBD1. The V segment lost 4 bases and the J segment 2 bases; nucleotides outside the gene matches: 12. CDR1 and CDR2 (germline): MNHEY, SMNVEV (reference sequence). The CDR3 is made up of 18 amino acids. The CDR3 protein is CASSSRTGVLSGNQPQHF. The CDR3 DNA sequence: TGTGCCAGCAGTTCGCGGACAGGGGTATTGAGCGGCAATCAGCCCCAGCATTTT.

The rearrangement uses TRBV7-3 and TRBJ1-1; D is unclear. The V and J ends lost 2 bases and 0 bases respectively, with 4 bases between them. Germline assignment: CDR1 SGHTA and CDR2 FQGTGA. CDR3 length: 13 amino acids. The DNA for the CDR3 is TGTGCCAGCAGCTTATATCTGAACACTGAAGCTTTCTTT. Amino acids: CASSLYLNTEAFF.

The chain recombines TRBV18 with TRBJ1-2, with 7 bases aligning to TRBD1. The CDR3 has 13 amino acids. Germline lookup yields CDR1 KGHSH and CDR2 LQKENI. The V segment lost 5 bases and the J segment 8 bases; nucleotides outside the gene matches: 8. CDR3 in amino acids: CASSIDRVRGYTF. CDR3 coding DNA: TGTGCCAGCTCAATCGACAGGGTTAGGGGCTACACCTTC.

The J gene is TRBJ2-2, the V gene TRBV3-1 (or the pseudogene TRBV3-2); possible D gene TRBD1, 5 bases. The V gene lost 1 base and the J gene lost 4 bases, with 7 bases spanning the gap. There are 14 residues in the CDR3. Germline-derived CDR1 and CDR2 are LGHDT and YNNKEL (reference sequence). The CDR3 DNA reads as TGTGCCAGCAGCCAAGGGGGCGGCACCGGGGAGCTGTTTTTT. This codes for CASSQGGGTGELFF.